Shown below are 14 T cell receptor beta chains from a single sample sequenced in a study of CD8 T cells in ankylosing spondylitis. Study-wide results and caveats: Within ankylosing spondylitis blood, a TCR beta motif made up of eight or nine highly homologous variants appeared to be characteristic.

TCRdb called the 5' RACE reads again in MiXCR, with one record for every CDR3 protein. The data hold 700,000 to 1,000,000 distinct CDR3 sequences, with around 11% observed a single time. No antigen has been identified for these receptors. The material sequenced was blood, either unsorted or a sorted T cell fraction (not recorded which). The receptors stem from a male donor with ankylosing spondylitis.

This clonotype was observed a few times. The chain employs TRBV5-1 and TRBJ1-2; TRBD1 might be the D (5 bases). Germline assignment: CDR1 SGHRS and CDR2 YFSETQ. The ends were cut back, 0 bases at V and 4 bases at J, with 13 bases in the middle. The CDR3 runs 15 residues. CDR3 nucleotide sequence: TGCGCCAGCAGCTTGGTGGAGGGGCCGGCCTATGGCTACACCTTC. Protein: CASSLVEGPAYGYTF.

This clonotype showed up just a few times. The V gene is TRBV7-2, the J gene TRBJ1-5, with D unclear. CDR1 SGHTA and CDR2 FQGNSA come from the germline V gene. The ends were cut back, 6 bases at V and 4 bases at J, with 10 bases in the middle. The CDR3 has 13 residues. Written as DNA, the CDR3 is TGTGCCAGCAGGTCGGGGATGAATCAGCCCCAGCATTTT. Translation: CASRSGMNQPQHF.

This clonotype was detected many times. The chain couples TRBV29-1 to TRBJ2-1; 7 nucleotides match TRBD2. The CDR3 spans 14 residues. Germline V lookup: CDR1 SQVTM, CDR2 ANQGSEA. The V gene end was trimmed by 1 base and the J gene end by 4 bases; junction bases not matched to a gene: 4. The CDR3 DNA is TGCAGCGTTGAAGTGAGACTAGCTTACAATGAGCAGTTCTTC. Translation gives CSVEVRLAYNEQFF.

CDR3 protein: CSAGTSGGAWETQYF. The CDR3 coding sequence is TGCAGTGCCGGGACTAGCGGGGGGGCCTGGGAGACCCAGTACTTC. The rearrangement joins TRBV20-1 to TRBJ2-5; TRBD2 aligns across 16 bases. Trimming cost V 6 bases and J 5 bases; bases outside gene matches: 6. CDR3 length: 15 residues. Germline V CDR1 and CDR2: DFQATT, SNEGSKA (reference sequence).

This chain uses TRBV4-2 with TRBJ2-7; weak D call: TRBD1 (8 bases). Germline lookup yields CDR1 LGHNA and CDR2 YNFKEQ. The CDR3 consists of 16 residues. The V end was cut by 0 bases, the J end by 1 base, with 13 bases between. The CDR3 DNA is TGTGCCAGCAGCCAAGATAACAGGGGGGGATCCTACGAGCAGTACTTC. Its protein product is CASSQDNRGGSYEQYF.

This clonotype has only one observation. The genes are TRBV5-6 and TRBJ2-6, with D unclear. With 9 bases removed from V and 4 bases from J, the gap between germline ends came to 14 bases. The CDR3 spans 14 residues. From germline, CDR1 is SGHDT and CDR2 YYEEEE. This CDR3 is CATKTQSGANVLTF. For the CDR3, the DNA is TGTGCCACCAAGACCCAATCCGGGGCCAACGTCCTGACTTTC.

The CDR3: CSGYYTGEIYNEQFF. In DNA, the CDR3 is TGCAGCGGTTACTATACAGGGGAGATTTACAATGAGCAGTTCTTC. This chain links TRBV29-1 with TRBJ2-1; TRBD1 matches at 7 bases. CDR3 length: 15 residues. CDR1 and CDR2 (germline): SQVTM, ANQGSEA. V lost 7 bases to trimming and J lost 4 bases; unmatched junction nucleotides: 13.

At least ten counts were recorded for this clonotype. The gene calls are TRBV5-6 and TRBJ1-1; a possible D gene is TRBD1 (5 bases). The germline gives CDR1 SGHDT, CDR2 YYEEEE. V lost 7 bases, J lost 0 bases, and 10 bases lay in between. The CDR3 loop spans 13 amino acids. The CDR3 DNA reads TGTGCCAGCCGGGGCTTCATGAACACTGAAGCTTTCTTT. This sequence encodes CASRGFMNTEAFF.

The table lists this clonotype with a few counts. The chain combines TRBV7-2 with TRBJ2-5; no clear D. This CDR3 is 14 amino acids long. CDR1 and CDR2 (germline): SGHTA, FQGNSA. V was cut by 2 bases and J by 7 bases, with 14 bases left in between. The CDR3 reads CASSLQQFLGTQYF. The CDR3 DNA reads as TGTGCCAGCAGCTTACAACAGTTCCTCGGGACCCAGTACTTC. The full variable domain, its missing parts supplied by reference TRBV7-2 and TRBJ2-5, is GAGVSQSPSNKVTEKGKDVELRCDPISGHTALYWYRQSLGQGLEFLIYFQGNSAPDKSGLPSDRFSAERTGGSVSTLTIQRTQQEDSAVYLCASSLQQFLGTQYFGPGTRLLVL.

This clonotype was picked up a small number of times. CDR3 protein: CASSDAGGGTEAFF. The CDR3 bases are TGTGCCAGCAGCGACGCGGGGGGAGGCACTGAAGCTTTCTTT. This chain uses TRBV6-1 with TRBJ1-1, with D maybe TRBD1 (5 bases). This CDR3 is built from 14 residues. CDR1 is MNHNS and CDR2 is SASEGT in the germline V gene. V gave up 6 bases and J gave up 4 bases, with 15 bases separating them.

This clonotype was detected only a few times. The chain employs TRBV11-2 and TRBJ2-1, with a weak D call TRBD2 (6 bases). The CDR3 contains 16 residues. V was cut by 0 bases and J by 7 bases, with 16 bases left in between. Germline V gene lookup returns CDR1 SGHAT and CDR2 FQNNGV. CDR3 amino acids: CASSLDGSPWWNEQFF. In nucleotides, the CDR3 is TGTGCCAGCAGCTTAGACGGGAGCCCCTGGTGGAATGAGCAGTTCTTC.

This chain connects TRBV20-1 to TRBJ2-3; 8 nucleotides match TRBD2. This CDR3 region has 15 residues. The trim removed 2 bases at V and 5 bases at J, leaving 9 bases unmatched. Germline V CDR1 and CDR2: DFQATT, SNEGSKA (reference sequence). In nucleotides, the CDR3 is TGCAGTGCTAGAAGATCGGGGGGGCCCGAAGATACGCAGTATTTT. Its protein product is CSARRSGGPEDTQYF.

V usage is TRBV20-1 and J usage is TRBJ2-7; a possible D gene is TRBD1 (5 bases). The germline V gene has CDR1 DFQATT and CDR2 SNEGSKA (reference sequence). This CDR3 spans 14 amino acids. Trimming removed 4 bases from V and 0 bases from J, with 13 bases in between. The CDR3 nucleotides are TGCAGTGCTACGAAAGGGGCTTACTCCTACGAGCAGTACTTC. This codes for CSATKGAYSYEQYF.

This clonotype appeared many times. V and J are TRBV7-2 and TRBJ2-1; perhaps TRBD2 as D (6 bases). This CDR3 is 15 amino acids long. Trimming pared 5 bases from V and 3 bases from J, leaving 14 bases between. The V gene's germline CDR1 is SGHTA and CDR2 FQGNSA. The CDR3 nucleotides read TGTGCCAGCAGCCCCCTAGCGAGTTACTACAATGAGCAGTTCTTC. Translated, it gives CASSPLASYYNEQFF.